The clone carrying this TCR beta chain was observed once. In the original processing: Reference gene primer amplification gave estimated nucleated cell counts. Measured with immunoSEQ multiplex PCR; TCRdb has only the in-frame clones, and not every one. Clone size and the V and J calls come from that table; the DNA yielded D and trimming. The sample has some 190,000 clones, around 82% seen once. The sample comes from a study of blood T cell repertoires in COVID-19. Study-level background: Collection of acute and convalescent COVID-19 samples took place in the United States, Italy and Spain. In each case, the material was cDNA or gDNA derived from T cells, B-cell-depleted T cells, or PBMCs.

This CDR3 has 11 amino acids. V lost 6 bases and J 2 bases, leaving 7 bases between the germline ends. CDR1 and CDR2 from the germline V gene are SQVTM and ANQGSEA. Participants, about 18 to 90 years old, spanned approximately 26 US areas. Sequenced: PBMCs or T cells enriched from blood (not recorded which). The TCR was taken from a man aged 25 to 40 with acute COVID-19. The chain employs TRBV29-1 and TRBJ1-1, with D tentatively TRBD1 (5 bases). DNA of the CDR3: TGCAGCGTCACAGGTAACACTGAAGCTTTCTTT. This codes for CSVTGNTEAFF.